The rows below give T cell receptor beta chains drawn from one sample of a study of blood T cells in healthy people across ages. TCRdb re-called the 5' RACE reads through MiXCR, storing one row per CDR3 protein. The table has about 630,000 distinct CDR3 sequences, roughly 21% seen once; the top ten hold 3% to 4.5%. The sample comprised blood. These receptors came from a man in his 70s in good health. Each CDR3 is given with its conserved first and last residue. A D gene is named only where the DNA matches it firmly. A row's size may be missing; if present it is once, few, many or a size class.

>NA|TRBV5-1|TRBJ1-4|few
TGCGCCAGCAGCTTGGCTGGGCGGGATGAAAAACTGTTTTTT
CASSLAGRDEKLFF
>NA|TRBV7-9|TRBJ1-5|NA
TGTGCCAGCAGCTTCGGCCATCAGCCCCAGCATTTT
CASSFGHQPQHF
>TRBD2|TRBV29-1|TRBJ2-4|few
TGCAGCGTTGAACGGGGGACTAGCGGGAGCCTGAACATTCAGTACTTC
CSVERGTSGSLNIQYF
>TRBD2|TRBV7-9|TRBJ2-5|NA
TGTGCCAGCAGCCCCGACGGGACTAACCAAGAGACCCAGTACTTC
CASSPDGTNQETQYF
>NA|TRBV2|TRBJ2-2|NA
TGTGCCAGTTCCGCCGGCAGGGACAACACCGGGGAGCTGTTTTTT
CASSAGRDNTGELFF
>TRBD1|TRBV20-1|TRBJ1-3|NA
TGCAGTGCTAGAGGCCAAATCACAGGGGCTGGAAACACCATATATTTT
CSARGQITGAGNTIYF
>TRBD2|TRBV15|TRBJ2-1|NA
TGTGCCACCAGCAGAGTAGGGACTAGCGTCTACAATGAGCAGTTCTTC
CATSRVGTSVYNEQFF
>NA|TRBV3-1|TRBJ1-1|few
TGTGCCAGCAGCCAAGATGGAGGGGGGGCCACTGAAGCTTTCTTT
CASSQDGGGATEAFF
>NA|TRBV27|TRBJ2-1|NA
TGTGCCAGCAGACCAATATTAGAGTTTGATGAGCAGTTCTTC
CASRPILEFDEQFF
>NA|TRBV19|TRBJ1-4|NA
TGTGCCAGTAGTCAACGACAGGTTGGGACCGAAAAACTGTTTTTT
CASSQRQVGTEKLFF
>TRBD1|TRBV20-1|TRBJ2-7|few
TGCAGTGCTAGAGGGGGAAGACAGGGGAAGTCCTACGAGCAGTACTTC
CSARGGRQGKSYEQYF
>TRBD1|TRBV20-1|TRBJ1-4|few
TGCAGTGCTAGAGATGTCCAGGGGGAGAGACTGTTGTTT
CSARDVQGERLLF
>TRBD2|TRBV20-1|TRBJ2-7|NA
TGCAGTGCTAGTACTAGCGGCTACGAGCAGTACTTC
CSASTSGYEQYF
>TRBD1|TRBV7-9|TRBJ1-4|many
TGTGCCAGCAGCTTCAGGGGGCTCGGGGAAAAACTGTTTTTT
CASSFRGLGEKLFF
>NA|TRBV9|TRBJ2-7|NA
TGTGCCAGCAGTGACGGACCAGGGGGGGAGTACGAGCAGTACTTC
CASSDGPGGEYEQYF
>NA|TRBV2|TRBJ2-7|NA
TGTGCCAGCAGTGAAGCTAGGGCAGGCGCCACCTACGAGCAGTACTTC
CASSEARAGATYEQYF
>NA|TRBV5-1|TRBJ1-1|NA
TGCGCCAGCGCTCAGGAGGTCAACACTGAAGCTTTCTTT
CASAQEVNTEAFF
>NA|TRBV20-1|TRBJ2-1|NA
TGCAGTGCTAGTTTGAGTCTTGGTGAGCAGTTCTTC
CSASLSLGEQFF
>NA|TRBV20-1|TRBJ1-1|NA
TGCAGTGCTAGAGGGGGGGTCGGAGCTTTCTTT
CSARGGVGAFF
>NA|TRBV20-1|TRBJ1-1|NA
TGCAGTGCTACCCTACAGAACACTGAAGCTTTCTTT
CSATLQNTEAFF
>TRBD2|TRBV20-1|TRBJ2-7|NA
TGCAGTGCCCCTACCCGGCTAGCGGGAAGGAGCGAGCAGTACTTC
CSAPTRLAGRSEQYF
>NA|TRBV2|TRBJ1-4|few
TGTGCCAGCAGTGTATTGGGTATGGAAAAACTGTTTTTT
CASSVLGMEKLFF
>NA|TRBV28|TRBJ2-7|many
TGTGCCAGCAGCGGGTGGAGGGCACCCTACGAGCAGTACTTC
CASSGWRAPYEQYF
>NA|TRBV7-9|TRBJ2-1|NA
TGTGCCAGCAGCTTGGGGCTAGCGTTGGATATTGAGCAGTTCTTC
CASSLGLALDIEQFF